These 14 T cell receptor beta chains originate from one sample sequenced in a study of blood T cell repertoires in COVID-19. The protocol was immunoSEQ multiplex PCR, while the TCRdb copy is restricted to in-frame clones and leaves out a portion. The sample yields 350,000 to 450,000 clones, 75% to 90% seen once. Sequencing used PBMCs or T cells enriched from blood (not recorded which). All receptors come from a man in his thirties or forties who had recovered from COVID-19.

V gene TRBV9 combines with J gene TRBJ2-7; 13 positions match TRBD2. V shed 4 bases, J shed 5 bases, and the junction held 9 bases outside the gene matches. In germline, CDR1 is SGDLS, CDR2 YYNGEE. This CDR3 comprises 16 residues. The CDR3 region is CASSPGTSGDLDEQYF. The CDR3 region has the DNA TGTGCCAGCAGCCCTGGGACTAGCGGGGATTTGGACGAGCAGTACTTC.

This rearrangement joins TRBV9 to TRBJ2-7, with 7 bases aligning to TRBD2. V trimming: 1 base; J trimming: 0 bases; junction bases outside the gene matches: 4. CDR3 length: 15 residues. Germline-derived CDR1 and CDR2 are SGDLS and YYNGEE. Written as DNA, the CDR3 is TGTGCCAGCAGCGTAAGTAGCGGGCCCTCCTACGAGCAGTACTTC. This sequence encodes CASSVSSGPSYEQYF.

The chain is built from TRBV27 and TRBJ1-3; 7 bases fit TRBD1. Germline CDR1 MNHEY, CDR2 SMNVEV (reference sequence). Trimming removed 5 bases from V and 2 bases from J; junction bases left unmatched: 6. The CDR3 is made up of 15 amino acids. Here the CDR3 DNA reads TGTGCCAGCAGTGGAAATACAGGGGCTGGAAACACCATATATTTT. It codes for CASSGNTGAGNTIYF.

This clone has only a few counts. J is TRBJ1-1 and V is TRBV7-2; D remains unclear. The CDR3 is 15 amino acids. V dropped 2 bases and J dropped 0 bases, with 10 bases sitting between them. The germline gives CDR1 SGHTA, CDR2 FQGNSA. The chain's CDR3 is CASSLNFNMNTEAFF. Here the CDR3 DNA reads TGTGCCAGCAGCTTAAATTTCAACATGAACACTGAAGCTTTCTTT.

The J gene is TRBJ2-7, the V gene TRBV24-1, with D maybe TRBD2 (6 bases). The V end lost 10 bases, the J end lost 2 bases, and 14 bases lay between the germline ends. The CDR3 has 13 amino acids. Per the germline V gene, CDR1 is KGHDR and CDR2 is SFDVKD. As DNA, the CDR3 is TGTGCCACGTCCGGAGGGGTGCCCTACGAGCAGTACTTC. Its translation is CATSGGVPYEQYF.

The CDR3 coding sequence is TGTGCCAGCAGTTCTCTGGGACAGGGCGGCAATCAGCCCCAGCATTTT. As protein: CASSSLGQGGNQPQHF. This chain joins TRBV28 and TRBJ1-5; 9 bases map to TRBD1. Losses at the gene ends were 4 bases for V and 2 bases for J; bases not matched to a gene: 6. Germline lookup yields CDR1 MDHEN and CDR2 SYDVKM. This CDR3 contains 16 residues. Full variable domain (missing parts from reference TRBV28 and TRBJ1-5): DVKVTQSSRYLVKRTGEKVFLECVQDMDHENMFWYRQDPGLGLRLIYFSYDVKMKEKGDIPEGYSVSREKKERFSLILESASTNQTSMYLCASSSLGQGGNQPQHFGDGTRLSIL.

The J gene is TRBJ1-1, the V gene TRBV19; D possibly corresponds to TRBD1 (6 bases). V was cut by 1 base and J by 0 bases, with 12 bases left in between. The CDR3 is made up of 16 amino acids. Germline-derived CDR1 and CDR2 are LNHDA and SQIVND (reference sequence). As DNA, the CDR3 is TGTGCCAGTAGTATAGGTTGGGGACAACTGAACACTGAAGCTTTCTTT. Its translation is CASSIGWGQLNTEAFF.

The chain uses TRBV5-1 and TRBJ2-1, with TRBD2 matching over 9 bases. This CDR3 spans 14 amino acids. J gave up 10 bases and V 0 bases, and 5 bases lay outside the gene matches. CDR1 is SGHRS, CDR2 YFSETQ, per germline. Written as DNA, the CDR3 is TGCGCCAGCAGCTTGGCAGCGACTAGCGGAGAGCAGTTCTTC. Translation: CASSLAATSGEQFF. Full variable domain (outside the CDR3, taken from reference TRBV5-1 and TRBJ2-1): KAGVTQTPRYLIKTRGQQVTLSCSPISGHRSVSWYQQTPGQGLQFLFEYFSETQRNKGNFPGRFSGRQFSNSRSEMNVSTLELGDSALYLCASSLAATSGEQFFGPGTRLTVL.

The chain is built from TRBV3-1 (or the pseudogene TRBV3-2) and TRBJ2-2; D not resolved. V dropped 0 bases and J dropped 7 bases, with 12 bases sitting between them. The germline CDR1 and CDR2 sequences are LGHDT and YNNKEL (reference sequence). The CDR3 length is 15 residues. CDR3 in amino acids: CASSQEYLAGGELFF. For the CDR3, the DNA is TGTGCCAGCAGCCAAGAGTATCTGGCTGGCGGGGAGCTGTTTTTT.

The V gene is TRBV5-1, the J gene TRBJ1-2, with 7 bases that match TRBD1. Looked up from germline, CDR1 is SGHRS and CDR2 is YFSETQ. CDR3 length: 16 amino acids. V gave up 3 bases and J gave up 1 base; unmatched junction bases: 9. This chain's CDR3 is CASSSERDRLNYGYTF. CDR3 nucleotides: TGCGCCAGCAGCTCCGAACGGGACAGACTTAACTATGGCTACACCTTC.

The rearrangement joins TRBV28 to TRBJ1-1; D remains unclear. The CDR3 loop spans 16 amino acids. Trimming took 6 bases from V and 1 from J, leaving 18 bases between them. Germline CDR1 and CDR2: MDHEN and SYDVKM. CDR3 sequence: CASSPNVNTRNTEAFF. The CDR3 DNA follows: TGTGCCAGCAGCCCCAATGTCAACACAAGGAACACTGAAGCTTTCTTT. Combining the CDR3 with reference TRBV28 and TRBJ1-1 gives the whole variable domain DVKVTQSSRYLVKRTGEKVFLECVQDMDHENMFWYRQDPGLGLRLIYFSYDVKMKEKGDIPEGYSVSREKKERFSLILESASTNQTSMYLCASSPNVNTRNTEAFFGQGTRLTVV.

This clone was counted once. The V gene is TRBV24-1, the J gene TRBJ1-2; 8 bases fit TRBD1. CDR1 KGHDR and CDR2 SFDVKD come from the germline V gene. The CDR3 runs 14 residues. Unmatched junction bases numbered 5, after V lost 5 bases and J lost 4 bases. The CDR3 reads CATSGQGSSYGYTF. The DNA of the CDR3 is TGTGCCACCAGTGGACAGGGGTCGAGCTATGGCTACACCTTC.

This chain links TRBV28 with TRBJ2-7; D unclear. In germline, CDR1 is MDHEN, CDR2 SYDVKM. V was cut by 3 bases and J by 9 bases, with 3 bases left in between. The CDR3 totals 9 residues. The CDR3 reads CASSFRQYF. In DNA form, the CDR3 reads TGTGCCAGCAGTTTCCGGCAGTACTTC.

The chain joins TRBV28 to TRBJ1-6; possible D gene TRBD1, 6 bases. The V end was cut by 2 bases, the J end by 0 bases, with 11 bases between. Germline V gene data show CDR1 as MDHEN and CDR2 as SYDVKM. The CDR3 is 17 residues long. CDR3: CASSLGQGSSYNSPLHF. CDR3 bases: TGTGCCAGCAGTTTAGGCCAGGGGAGCTCCTATAATTCACCCCTCCACTTT.